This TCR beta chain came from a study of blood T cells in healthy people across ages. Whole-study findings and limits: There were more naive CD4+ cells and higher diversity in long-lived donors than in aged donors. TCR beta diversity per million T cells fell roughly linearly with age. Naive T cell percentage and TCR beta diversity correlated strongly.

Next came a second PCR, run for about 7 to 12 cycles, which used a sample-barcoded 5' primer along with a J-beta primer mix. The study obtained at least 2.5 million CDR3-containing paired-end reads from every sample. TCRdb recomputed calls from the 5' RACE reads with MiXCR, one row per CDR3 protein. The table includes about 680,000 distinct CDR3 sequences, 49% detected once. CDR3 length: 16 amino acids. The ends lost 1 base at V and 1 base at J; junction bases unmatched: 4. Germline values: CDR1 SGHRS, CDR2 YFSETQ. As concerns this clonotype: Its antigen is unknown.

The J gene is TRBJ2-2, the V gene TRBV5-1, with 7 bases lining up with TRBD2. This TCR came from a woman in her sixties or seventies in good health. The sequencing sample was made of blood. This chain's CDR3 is CASSLLLAMNTGELFF. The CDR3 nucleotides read TGCGCCAGCAGCTTGTTACTAGCGATGAACACCGGGGAGCTGTTTTTT. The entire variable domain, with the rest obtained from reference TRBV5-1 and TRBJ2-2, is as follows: KAGVTQTPRYLIKTRGQQVTLSCSPISGHRSVSWYQQTPGQGLQFLFEYFSETQRNKGNFPGRFSGRQFSNSRSEMNVSTLELGDSALYLCASSLLLAMNTGELFFGEGSRLTVL.